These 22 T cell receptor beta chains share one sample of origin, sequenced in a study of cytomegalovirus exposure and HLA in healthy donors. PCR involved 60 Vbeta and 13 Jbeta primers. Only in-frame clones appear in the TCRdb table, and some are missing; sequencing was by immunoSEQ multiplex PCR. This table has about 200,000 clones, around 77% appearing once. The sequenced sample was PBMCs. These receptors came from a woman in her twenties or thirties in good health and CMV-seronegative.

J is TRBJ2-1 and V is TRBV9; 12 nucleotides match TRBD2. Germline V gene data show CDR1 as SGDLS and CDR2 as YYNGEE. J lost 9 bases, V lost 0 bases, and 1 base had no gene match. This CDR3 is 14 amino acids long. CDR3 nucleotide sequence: TGTGCCAGCAGCGTAGGGACTAGCGGGATTGAGCAGTTCTTC. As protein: CASSVGTSGIEQFF. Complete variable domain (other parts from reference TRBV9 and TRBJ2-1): DSGVTQTPKHLITATGQRVTLRCSPRSGDLSVYWYQQSLDQGLQFLIQYYNGEERAKGNILERFSAQQFPDLHSELNLSSLELGDSALYFCASSVGTSGIEQFFGPGTRLTVL.

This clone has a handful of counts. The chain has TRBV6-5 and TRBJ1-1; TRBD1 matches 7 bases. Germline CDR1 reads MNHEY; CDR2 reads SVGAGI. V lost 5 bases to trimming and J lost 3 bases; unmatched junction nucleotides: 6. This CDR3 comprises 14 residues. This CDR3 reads CASSSTTGYTEAFF. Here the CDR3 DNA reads TGTGCCAGCAGTAGCACGACAGGGTACACTGAAGCTTTCTTT.

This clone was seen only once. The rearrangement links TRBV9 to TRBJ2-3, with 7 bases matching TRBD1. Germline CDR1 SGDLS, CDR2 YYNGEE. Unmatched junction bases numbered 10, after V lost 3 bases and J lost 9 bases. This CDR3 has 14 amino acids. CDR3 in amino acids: CASSGPTTGETQYF. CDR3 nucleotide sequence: TGTGCCAGCAGCGGACCAACCACAGGGGAAACGCAGTATTTT.

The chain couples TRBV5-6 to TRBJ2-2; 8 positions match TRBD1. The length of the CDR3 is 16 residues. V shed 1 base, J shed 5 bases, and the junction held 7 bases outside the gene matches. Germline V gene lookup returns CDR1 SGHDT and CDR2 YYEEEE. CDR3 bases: TGTGCCAGCAGCTTGTGGGACAGGTTAAGAACCGGGGAGCTGTTTTTT. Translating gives CASSLWDRLRTGELFF. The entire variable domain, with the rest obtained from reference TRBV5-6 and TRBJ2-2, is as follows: DAGVTQSPTHLIKTRGQQVTLRCSPKSGHDTVSWYQQALGQGPQFIFQYYEEEERQRGNFPDRFSGHQFPNYSSELNVNALLLGDSALYLCASSLWDRLRTGELFFGEGSRLTVL.

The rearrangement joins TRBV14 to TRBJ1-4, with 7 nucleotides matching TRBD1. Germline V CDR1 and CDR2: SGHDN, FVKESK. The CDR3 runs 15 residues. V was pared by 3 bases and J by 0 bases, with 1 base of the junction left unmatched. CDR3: CASSQTGTTNEKLFF. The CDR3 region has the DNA TGTGCCAGCAGCCAGACAGGGACAACTAATGAAAAACTGTTTTTT.

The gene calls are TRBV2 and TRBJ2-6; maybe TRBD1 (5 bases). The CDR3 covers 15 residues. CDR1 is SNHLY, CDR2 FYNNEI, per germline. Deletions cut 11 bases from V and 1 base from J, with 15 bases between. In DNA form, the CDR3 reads TGTGCCGGGGCCCAGGGATCTTCTGGGGCCAACGTCCTGACTTTC. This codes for CAGAQGSSGANVLTF.

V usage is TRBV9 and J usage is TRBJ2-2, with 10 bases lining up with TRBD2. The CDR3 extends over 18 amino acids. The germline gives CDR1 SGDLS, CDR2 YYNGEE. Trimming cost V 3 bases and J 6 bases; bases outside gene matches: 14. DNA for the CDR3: TGTGCCAGCAGCGAGCGGGCAGAGCGGGGGGGGATTCCCGGGGAGCTGTTTTTT. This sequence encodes CASSERAERGGIPGELFF.

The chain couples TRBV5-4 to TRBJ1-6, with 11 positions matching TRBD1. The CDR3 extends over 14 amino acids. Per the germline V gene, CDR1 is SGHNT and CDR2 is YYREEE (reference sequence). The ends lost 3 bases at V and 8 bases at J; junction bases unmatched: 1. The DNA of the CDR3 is TGTGCCAGCAGCTGGGACAGGGGGGATTCACCCCTCCACTTT. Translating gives CASSWDRGDSPLHF. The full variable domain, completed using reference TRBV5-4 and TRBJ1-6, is ETGVTQSPTHLIKTRGQQVTLRCSSQSGHNTVSWYQQALGQGPQFIFQYYREEENGRGNFPPRFSGLQFPNYSSELNVNALELDDSALYLCASSWDRGDSPLHFGNGTRLTVT.

CDR3 DNA sequence: TGTGCCAGCAGCTTAGGGACAGTATTTTACAATGAGCAGTTCTTC. This translates into CASSLGTVFYNEQFF. The chain has TRBV13 and TRBJ2-1; possibly TRBD1 for D (5 bases). CDR3 length equals 15 residues. From germline, CDR1 is PRHDT and CDR2 FYEKMQ (reference sequence). Trimming stripped 0 bases from V and 4 bases from J, with 10 bases between. Full variable domain (missing parts from reference TRBV13 and TRBJ2-1): AAGVIQSPRHLIKEKRETATLKCYPIPRHDTVYWYQQGPGQDPQFLISFYEKMQSDKGSIPDRFSAQQFSDYHSELNMSSLELGDSALYFCASSLGTVFYNEQFFGPGTRLTVL.

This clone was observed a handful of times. The CDR3 sequence: CASSTGTGLYGELFF. In nucleotides, the CDR3 is TGTGCCAGTAGTACCGGGACAGGGCTGTACGGGGAGCTGTTTTTT. The chain joins TRBV19 to TRBJ2-2; 9 positions agree with TRBD1. The germline CDR1 and CDR2 sequences are LNHDA and SQIVND (reference sequence). V was clipped by 4 bases and J by 7 bases; unmatched bases: 7. The CDR3 sequence is 15 residues long. The complete variable domain, with remaining parts taken from reference TRBV19 and TRBJ2-2, reads DGGITQSPKYLFRKEGQNVTLSCEQNLNHDAMYWYRQDPGQGLRLIYYSQIVNDFQKGDIAEGYSVSREKKESFPLTVTSAQKNPTAFYLCASSTGTGLYGELFFGEGSRLTVL.

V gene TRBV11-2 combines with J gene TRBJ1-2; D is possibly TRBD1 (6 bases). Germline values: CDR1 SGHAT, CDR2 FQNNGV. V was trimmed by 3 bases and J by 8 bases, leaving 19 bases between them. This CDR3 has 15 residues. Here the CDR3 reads CASSLGRGGATGYTF. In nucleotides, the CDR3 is TGTGCCAGCAGCTTGGGTCGCGGGGGCGCGACGGGCTACACCTTC.

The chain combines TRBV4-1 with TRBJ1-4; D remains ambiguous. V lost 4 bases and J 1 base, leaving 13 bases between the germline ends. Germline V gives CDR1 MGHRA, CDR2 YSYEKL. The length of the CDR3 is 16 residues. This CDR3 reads CASSLSGRVTNEKLFF. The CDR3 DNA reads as TGCGCCAGCAGCCTTAGCGGGCGTGTAACTAATGAAAAACTGTTTTTT.

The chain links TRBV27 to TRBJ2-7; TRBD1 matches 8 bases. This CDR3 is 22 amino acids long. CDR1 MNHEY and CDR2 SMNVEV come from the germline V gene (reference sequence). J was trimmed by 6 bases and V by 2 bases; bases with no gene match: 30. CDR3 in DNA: TGTGCCAGCAGTTTAATTCGAGGCGGGACAGGTTTCGCCCAACCCCACCCTGCCGAGCAGTACTTC. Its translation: CASSLIRGGTGFAQPHPAEQYF.

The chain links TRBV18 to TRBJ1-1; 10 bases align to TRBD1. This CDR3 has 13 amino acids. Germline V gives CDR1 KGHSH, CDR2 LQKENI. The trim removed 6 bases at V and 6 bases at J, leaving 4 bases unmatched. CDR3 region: CASSYGQGAEAFF. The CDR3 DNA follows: TGTGCCAGCTCTTACGGACAGGGGGCTGAAGCTTTCTTT. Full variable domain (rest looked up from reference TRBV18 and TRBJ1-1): NAGVMQNPRHLVRRRGQEARLRCSPMKGHSHVYWYRQLPEEGLKFMVYLQKENIIDESGMPKERFSAEFPKEGPSILRIQQVVRGDSAAYFCASSYGQGAEAFFGQGTRLTVV.

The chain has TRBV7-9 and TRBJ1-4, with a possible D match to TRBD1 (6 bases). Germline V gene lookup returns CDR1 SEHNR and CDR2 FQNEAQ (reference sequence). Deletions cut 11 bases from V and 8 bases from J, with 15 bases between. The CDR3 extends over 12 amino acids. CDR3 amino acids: CAGGGGGEKLFF. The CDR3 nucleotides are TGTGCCGGAGGGGGGGGAGGAGAAAAACTGTTTTTT.

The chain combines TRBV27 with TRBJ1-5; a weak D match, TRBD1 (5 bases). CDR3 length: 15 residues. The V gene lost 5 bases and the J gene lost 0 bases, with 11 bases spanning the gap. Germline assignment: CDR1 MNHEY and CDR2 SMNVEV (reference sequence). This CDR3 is CASSPTGYSNQPQHF. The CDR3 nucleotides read TGTGCCAGCAGTCCAACAGGATATAGCAATCAGCCCCAGCATTTT.

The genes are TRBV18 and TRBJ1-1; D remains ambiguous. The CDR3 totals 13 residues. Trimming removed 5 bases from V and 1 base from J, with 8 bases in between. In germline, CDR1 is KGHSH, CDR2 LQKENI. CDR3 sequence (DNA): TGTGCCAGCTCAAGTGGGCGGAACACTGAAGCTTTCTTT. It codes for CASSSGRNTEAFF. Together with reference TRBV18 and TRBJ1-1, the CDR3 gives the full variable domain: NAGVMQNPRHLVRRRGQEARLRCSPMKGHSHVYWYRQLPEEGLKFMVYLQKENIIDESGMPKERFSAEFPKEGPSILRIQQVVRGDSAAYFCASSSGRNTEAFFGQGTRLTVV.

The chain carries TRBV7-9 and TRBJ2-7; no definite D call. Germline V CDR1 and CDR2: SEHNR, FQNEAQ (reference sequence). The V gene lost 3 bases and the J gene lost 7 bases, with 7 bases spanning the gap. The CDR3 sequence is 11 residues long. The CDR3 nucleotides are TGTGCCAGCAGCTTCTCCGGGGAGCAGTACTTC. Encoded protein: CASSFSGEQYF.

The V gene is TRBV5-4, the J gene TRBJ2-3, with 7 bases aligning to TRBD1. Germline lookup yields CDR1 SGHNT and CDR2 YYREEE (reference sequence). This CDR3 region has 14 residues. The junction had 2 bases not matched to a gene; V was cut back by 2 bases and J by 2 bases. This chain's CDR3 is CASSFDRDTDTQYF. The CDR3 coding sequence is TGTGCCAGCAGCTTCGACAGGGACACAGATACGCAGTATTTT.

CDR3 sequence reads: CATQTGGYGTEAFF. DNA of the CDR3: TGTGCCACGCAGACAGGGGGCTATGGCACTGAAGCTTTCTTT. The chain is built from TRBV28 and TRBJ1-1; 10 nucleotides match TRBD1. V shed 10 bases and J 4 bases; nucleotides not matched to a gene: 9. The CDR3 is 14 amino acids. Germline CDR1 MDHEN, CDR2 SYDVKM.

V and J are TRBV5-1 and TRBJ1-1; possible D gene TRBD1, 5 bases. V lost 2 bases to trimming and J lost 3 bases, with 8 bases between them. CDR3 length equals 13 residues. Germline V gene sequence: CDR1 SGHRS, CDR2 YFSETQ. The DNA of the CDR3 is TGCGCCAGCAGCTTAGGGGATTACACTGAAGCTTTCTTT. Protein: CASSLGDYTEAFF.

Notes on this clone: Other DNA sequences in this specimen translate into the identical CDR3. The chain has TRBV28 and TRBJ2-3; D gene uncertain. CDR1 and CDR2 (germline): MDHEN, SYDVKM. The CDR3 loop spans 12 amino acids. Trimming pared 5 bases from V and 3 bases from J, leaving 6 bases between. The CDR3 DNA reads TGTGCCAGCAGTCTAATAACAGATACGCAGTATTTT. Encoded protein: CASSLITDTQYF.